Each of the 25 T cell receptor beta chains below was sequenced from the same sample in a study of CD8+CD57+ T cells in acquired aplastic anemia. Genomic DNA provided the template from which TCR beta VDJ and CDR3 profiles were obtained. TCRdb fed the reads into MiXCR, producing one record per CDR3 protein. The sample includes roughly 58,000 distinct CDR3 sequences, less than 65% of them seen just once. The material sequenced was sorted CD4+, CD8+, or CD8+CD57+ T cells (not recorded which) from PBMCs. These receptors were obtained from a human donor in good health, serving as a control.

This clonotype was counted many times. The rearrangement links TRBV12-3 or TRBV12-4 to TRBJ1-1; no definite D call. The CDR3 length is 13 residues. The V and J ends lost 2 bases and 0 bases respectively, with 4 bases between them. The CDR3 DNA sequence: TGTGCCAGCAGTTTAACCTTGAACACTGAAGCTTTCTTT. Amino acids: CASSLTLNTEAFF.

The chain is built from TRBV7-8 and TRBJ2-7; a weak D match, TRBD1 (6 bases). Trimming left V 4 bases short and J 6 bases short, with 13 bases between. The CDR3 runs 13 residues. Germline assignment: CDR1 SGHVS and CDR2 FQNEAQ. CDR3 in amino acids: CASSYTGLAEQYV. For the CDR3, the DNA is TGTGCCAGCAGCTACACAGGGTTGGCCGAGCAGTACGTC.

A remark on this clonotype: Since no conserved phenylalanine or tryptophan closes the CDR3, a read error is the likely cause. CDR3 DNA sequence: TGTGCCAGCAGACTGGACAGGGTTGAGGGCTACACCTTA. It encodes CASRLDRVEGYTL. V is TRBV28 and J is TRBJ1-2; the match to TRBD1 covers 8 bases. Germline values: CDR1 MDHEN, CDR2 SYDVKM. Losses at the gene ends were 6 bases for V and 8 bases for J; bases not matched to a gene: 8. The CDR3 length is 13 residues.

This sequence joins TRBV24-1 and TRBJ2-7; 7 nucleotides agree with TRBD1. Trimming removed 4 bases from V and 6 bases from J; junction bases left unmatched: 11. CDR1 is KGHDR, CDR2 SFDVKD, per germline. The CDR3 runs 15 residues. CDR3 nucleotide sequence: TGTGCCACCAGTGACCCTTCCGCGACAGGGTCCGAGCAGTACTTC. Encoded protein: CATSDPSATGSEQYF.

For this clonotype: Here the CDR3 omits its conserved ending phenylalanine or tryptophan, so a read error is the likely source. It is unclear where the CDR3 begins or ends on the DNA, so no DNA is shown, and the CDR3 is as TCRdb lists it. The chain recombines TRBV20-1 with TRBJ1-1; the D call TRBD1 from the table was never checked on the DNA. CDR1 and CDR2 (germline): DFQATT, SNEGSKA (reference sequence). The CDR3 region is 14 residues in length, termini included. CDR3 residues: CSAREPGLNTEAFL.

This clonotype appeared a single time. The chain recombines TRBV19 with TRBJ2-1; tentative D call: TRBD2 (6 bases). The CDR3 loop spans 15 amino acids. Trimming removed 2 bases from V and 8 bases from J, with 16 bases in between. Germline CDR1 is LNHDA and CDR2 is SQIVND (reference sequence). The CDR3 region has the DNA TGTGCCAGTAGTATAAGGTTGGGGGGTTCCGATGAGCAGTTCTTC. Translated, it gives CASSIRLGGSDEQFF.

The V gene is TRBV29-1, the J gene TRBJ2-3; D uncertain. Germline V gene lookup returns CDR1 SQVTM and CDR2 ANQGSEA. Trimming shortened V by 4 bases and J by 4 bases, and 6 bases separated the two germline ends. The CDR3 is made up of 11 amino acids. CDR3 amino acids: CSVVRADTQYF. Written as DNA, the CDR3 is TGCAGCGTTGTAAGAGCAGATACGCAGTATTTT.

This clonotype was found many times. The chain joins TRBV6-1 to TRBJ1-6; D might be TRBD1 (6 bases). The CDR3 runs to 14 residues. Between the trimmed V and J ends, which lost 10 bases and 7 bases, there was a span of 17 bases. Germline V gene sequence: CDR1 MNHNS, CDR2 SASEGT. Here the CDR3 DNA reads TGTGCCACCTCCCCGGCAACAGGGAATTCACCCCTCCACTTT. As protein: CATSPATGNSPLHF.

This clonotype was picked up many times. V gene TRBV20-1 combines with J gene TRBJ1-2, with 7 bases matching TRBD1. Germline values: CDR1 DFQATT, CDR2 SNEGSKA (reference sequence). V lost 6 bases and J lost 5; bases outside the gene matches: 6. This CDR3 is 12 amino acids long. This CDR3 reads CSAEDRVYGYTF. In DNA form, the CDR3 reads TGCAGTGCAGAAGACAGGGTTTATGGCTACACCTTC.

This clonotype has a handful of counts. In this CDR3 the conserved last residue, phenylalanine or tryptophan, is missing, so a read error is likely. V usage is TRBV5-1 and J usage is TRBJ1-1; TRBD1 matches at 8 bases. Germline values: CDR1 SGHRS, CDR2 YFSETQ. V dropped 4 bases and J dropped 2; count of bases not matched to a gene: 4. The CDR3 is 14 amino acids. The CDR3 sequence is CASSEQGANTEAFL. DNA of the CDR3: TGCGCCAGCAGCGAGCAGGGGGCTAACACTGAAGCTTTCCTT.

The CDR3 DNA follows: TGTGCCACCAGTGTCCCTTTGGGCATGGGAAACACCATATATTTT. It codes for CATSVPLGMGNTIYF. The genes are TRBV24-1 and TRBJ1-3, with D hard to call. Trimming took 5 bases from V and 4 from J, leaving 14 bases between them. This CDR3 comprises 15 residues. Looked up from germline, CDR1 is KGHDR and CDR2 is SFDVKD.

This clonotype was detected many times. The J gene is TRBJ2-7, the V gene TRBV27, with D possibly TRBD2 on 6 matching bases. The CDR3 length is 13 residues. The germline V and J ends were trimmed by 6 bases and 0 bases, with 9 bases remaining between them. The germline gives CDR1 MNHEY, CDR2 SMNVEV (reference sequence). The CDR3 protein is CASRDSGSYEQYF. Here the CDR3 DNA reads TGTGCCAGCAGGGATAGCGGCTCCTACGAGCAGTACTTC.

As for this clonotype: The junction departs from the called germline gene at one end, perhaps through a read error. V and J are TRBV7-9 and TRBJ2-1; D remains ambiguous. Germline V gene sequence: CDR1 SEHNR, CDR2 FQNEAQ (reference sequence). The CDR3 spans 13 residues. The CDR3 nucleotides read TGTGCCAGCAGCTTTCTCTCCTACAATGAGCGGTTCTTC. This translates into CASSFLSYNERFF. The variable domain in full, completed from reference TRBV7-9 and TRBJ2-1, reads DTGVSQNPRHKITKRGQNVTFRCDPISEHNRLYWYRQTLGQGPEFLTYFQNEAQLEKSRLLSDRFSAERPKGSFSTLEIQRTEQGDSAMYLCASSFLSYNERFFGPGTRLTVL.

This clonotype has just a few counts. Possible read error: a much larger clone is one base away. The chain combines TRBV6-2 or TRBV6-3 with TRBJ1-1; D is unclear. Germline V gene lookup returns CDR1 MNHEY and CDR2 SVGEGT. The CDR3 has 10 amino acids. CDR3 region: CAAGSTEAFF. The CDR3 DNA is TGTGCGGCCGGTAGCACTGAAGCTTTCTTT.

V gene TRBV24-1 combines with J gene TRBJ2-1; 9 positions agree with TRBD1. Germline CDR1 is KGHDR and CDR2 is SFDVKD. The CDR3 consists of 17 residues. Trimming took 4 bases from V and 4 from J; bases not matched to a gene: 10. The CDR3 DNA follows: TGTGCCACCAGTGACGCCCGGGACAGGGACAATTACAATGAGCAGTTCTTC. It translates to CATSDARDRDNYNEQFF.

This chain joins TRBV15 and TRBJ1-2, with 8 bases aligning to TRBD1. The CDR3 has 14 amino acids. CDR1 is LNHNV, CDR2 YYDKDF, per germline (reference sequence). V lost 6 bases to trimming and J lost 4 bases; unmatched junction nucleotides: 7. CDR3: CATRAGGDPYGYTF. The CDR3 DNA sequence: TGTGCCACCAGGGCAGGGGGCGACCCCTATGGCTACACCTTC. The whole variable domain, filled in from reference TRBV15 and TRBJ1-2, reads DAMVIQNPRYQVTQFGKPVTLSCSQTLNHNVMYWYQQKSSQAPKLLFHYYDKDFNNEADTPDNFQSRRPNTSFCFLDIRSPGLGDTAMYLCATRAGGDPYGYTFGSGTRLTVV.

This chain connects TRBV15 to TRBJ2-7; 9 bases match TRBD2. V shed 8 bases, J shed 5 bases, and the junction held 7 bases outside the gene matches. In germline, CDR1 is LNHNV, CDR2 YYDKDF (reference sequence). CDR3 length equals 13 residues. The CDR3 DNA is TGTGCCACCCAGCTAGCGGGATTCGACGAGCAGTACTTC. It is translated as CATQLAGFDEQYF.

V usage is TRBV2 and J usage is TRBJ2-5; 8 bases are a match to TRBD2. The V gene's germline CDR1 is SNHLY and CDR2 FYNNEI. The CDR3 is 13 residues long. The trim removed 6 bases at V and 1 base at J, leaving 1 base unmatched. CDR3 protein: CASRSGSQETQYF. CDR3 bases: TGTGCCAGCAGGAGCGGGAGCCAAGAGACCCAGTACTTC.

Remarks on this clonotype: This likely comes from a read error, as the CDR3 has no conserved phenylalanine or tryptophan at its end. The rearrangement joins TRBV30 to TRBJ1-1; D might be TRBD1 (6 bases). The V end was cut by 0 bases, the J end by 3 bases, with 17 bases between. The CDR3 covers 16 residues. CDR1 and CDR2 from the germline V gene are GTSNPN and SVGIG (reference sequence). The CDR3 is CAWSVQGGGRDTEAFL. Here the CDR3 DNA reads TGTGCCTGGAGTGTACAGGGAGGAGGGAGGGACACTGAAGCTTTCCTT.

The chain couples TRBV5-6 to TRBJ2-3; TRBD1 matches at 10 bases. V trimming: 4 bases; J trimming: 1 base; junction bases outside the gene matches: 9. The CDR3 runs to 17 residues. The germline V gene has CDR1 SGHDT and CDR2 YYEEEE. CDR3 sequence: CASSLWTGGVGTDTQYF. The CDR3 bases are TGTGCCAGCAGCCTCTGGACAGGGGGAGTCGGCACAGATACGCAGTATTTT.

This rearrangement joins TRBV6-1 to TRBJ1-2; possibly TRBD1 for D (5 bases). Per the germline V gene, CDR1 is MNHNS and CDR2 is SASEGT. V shed 0 bases and J shed 6 bases, with 11 bases lying between them. The CDR3 runs 14 residues. The CDR3 nucleotides read TGTGCCAGCAGTGAAGCGGGGGTAGAGGATGGCTACACCTTC. Amino acids: CASSEAGVEDGYTF.

CDR3 sequence reads: CASSEWAGTGRDTEAFF. CDR3 DNA sequence: TGTGCCAGCAGTGAGTGGGCCGGGACAGGTAGGGACACTGAAGCTTTCTTT. The chain couples TRBV25-1 to TRBJ1-1; 8 nucleotides line up with TRBD1. The CDR3 extends over 17 amino acids. Germline CDR1 is MGHDK and CDR2 is SYGVNS. V lost 3 bases and J lost 3; bases outside the gene matches: 12.

The chain joins TRBV10-3 to TRBJ1-6; 8 bases agree with TRBD1. Looked up from germline, CDR1 is ENHRY and CDR2 is SYGVKD. There are 15 residues in the CDR3. Trimming cost V 10 bases and J 9 bases; bases outside gene matches: 14. The CDR3 spells CASRAPGQGGSPLHF. The CDR3 nucleotides read TGTGCCAGCAGGGCCCCCGGACAGGGTGGTTCACCCCTCCACTTT.

This chain joins TRBV2 and TRBJ1-6, with D perhaps matching TRBD1 (5 bases). CDR3 length: 14 amino acids. Germline CDR1 reads SNHLY; CDR2 reads FYNNEI. The V gene lost 8 bases and the J gene lost 7 bases, with 15 bases spanning the gap. CDR3 amino acids: CASDRITLNSPLHF. The CDR3 DNA sequence: TGTGCCAGCGACAGAATAACCCTCAATTCACCCCTCCACTTT.

About this clonotype itself: One junction end does not reproduce the germline sequence, and a read error may be involved. V usage is TRBV5-5 and J usage is TRBJ1-2, with a weak D call TRBD1 (6 bases). CDR3 length: 14 amino acids. Looked up from germline, CDR1 is SGHKS and CDR2 is YYEKEE (reference sequence). CDR3 region: CASSHVTQGRGYTF. The CDR3 coding sequence is TGCGCCAGCAGCCATGTCACACAGGGAAGGGGCTACACCTTC.